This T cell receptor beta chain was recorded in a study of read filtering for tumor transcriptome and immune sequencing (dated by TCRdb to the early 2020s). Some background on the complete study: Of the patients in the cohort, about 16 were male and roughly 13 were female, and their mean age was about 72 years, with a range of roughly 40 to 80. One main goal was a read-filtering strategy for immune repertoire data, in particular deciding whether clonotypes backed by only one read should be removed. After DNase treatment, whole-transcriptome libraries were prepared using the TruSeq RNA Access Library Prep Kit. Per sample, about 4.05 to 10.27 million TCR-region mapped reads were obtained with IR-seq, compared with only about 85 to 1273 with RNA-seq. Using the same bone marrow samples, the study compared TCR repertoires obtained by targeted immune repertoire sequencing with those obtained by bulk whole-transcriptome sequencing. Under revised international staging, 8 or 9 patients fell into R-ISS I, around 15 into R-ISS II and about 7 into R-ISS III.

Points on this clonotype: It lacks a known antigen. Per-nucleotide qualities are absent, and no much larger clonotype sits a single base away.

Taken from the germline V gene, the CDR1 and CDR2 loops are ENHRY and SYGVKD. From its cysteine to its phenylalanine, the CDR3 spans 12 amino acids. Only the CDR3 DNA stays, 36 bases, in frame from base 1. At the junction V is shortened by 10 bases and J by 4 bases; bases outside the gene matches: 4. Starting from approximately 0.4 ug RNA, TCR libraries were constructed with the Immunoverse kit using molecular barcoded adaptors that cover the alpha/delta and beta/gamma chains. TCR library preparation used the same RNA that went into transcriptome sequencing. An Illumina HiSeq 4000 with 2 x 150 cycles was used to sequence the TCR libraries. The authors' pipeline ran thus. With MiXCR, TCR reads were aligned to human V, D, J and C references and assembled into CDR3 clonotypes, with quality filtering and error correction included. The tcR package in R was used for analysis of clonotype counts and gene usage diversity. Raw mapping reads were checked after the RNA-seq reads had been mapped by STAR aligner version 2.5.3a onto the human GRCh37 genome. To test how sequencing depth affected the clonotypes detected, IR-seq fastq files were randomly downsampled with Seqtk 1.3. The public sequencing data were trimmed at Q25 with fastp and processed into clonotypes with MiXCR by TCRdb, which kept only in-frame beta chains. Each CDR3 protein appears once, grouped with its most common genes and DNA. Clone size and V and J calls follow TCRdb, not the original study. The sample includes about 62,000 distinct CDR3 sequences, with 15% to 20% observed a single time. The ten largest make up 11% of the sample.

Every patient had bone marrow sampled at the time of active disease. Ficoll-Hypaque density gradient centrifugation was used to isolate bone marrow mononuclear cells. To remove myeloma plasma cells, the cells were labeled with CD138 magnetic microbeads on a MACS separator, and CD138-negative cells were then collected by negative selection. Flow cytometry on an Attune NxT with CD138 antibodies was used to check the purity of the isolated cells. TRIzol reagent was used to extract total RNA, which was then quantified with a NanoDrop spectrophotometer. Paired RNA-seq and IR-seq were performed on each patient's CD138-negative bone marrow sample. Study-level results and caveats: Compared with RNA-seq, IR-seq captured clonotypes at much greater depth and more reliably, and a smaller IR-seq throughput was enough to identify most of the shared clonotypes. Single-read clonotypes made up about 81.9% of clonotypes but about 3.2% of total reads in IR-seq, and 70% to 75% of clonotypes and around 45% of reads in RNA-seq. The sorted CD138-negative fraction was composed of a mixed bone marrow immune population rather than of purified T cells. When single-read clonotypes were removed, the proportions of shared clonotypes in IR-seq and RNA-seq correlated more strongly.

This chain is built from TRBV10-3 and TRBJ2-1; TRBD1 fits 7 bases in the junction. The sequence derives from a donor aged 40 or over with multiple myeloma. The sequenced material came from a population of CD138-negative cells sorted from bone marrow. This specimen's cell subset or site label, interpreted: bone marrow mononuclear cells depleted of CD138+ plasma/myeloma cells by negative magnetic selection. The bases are TGTGCCAACGGACAGGATTACAATGAGCAGTTCTTC. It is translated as CANGQDYNEQFF.